These T cell receptor beta chains were read from a single sample in a study of early stage breast cancer tumors. Generated by immunoSEQ multiplex PCR, the TCRdb table keeps only in-frame clones and is missing some. The sample contains about 9,500 clones, roughly 70% of which appear only once. The material sequenced was breast tumor tissue. Receptor source: a person in their fifties with breast cancer. Each CDR3 is given with its conserved first and last residue. The D gene is left open where the match is weak. Clone sizes are given selectively: once, few, many, or a class where the clone is expanded.

clone_size | j_call | d_call | cdr3_length | v_call | cdr3_aa | cdr3_nt
NA | TRBJ1-6 | NA | 14 | TRBV7-9 | CASSLAQGASPLHF | TGTGCCAGCAGCTTAGCCCAGGGAGCGTCACCCCTCCACTTT
NA | TRBJ2-2 | TRBD2 | 15 | TRBV4-1 | CASSQETSVGGELFF | TGCGCCAGCAGCCAAGAAACTAGCGTAGGCGGGGAGCTGTTTTTT
medium-sized | TRBJ1-4 | NA | 15 | TRBV2 | CASKQGGVGNEKLFF | TGTGCCAGCAAGCAGGGTGGTGTAGGTAATGAAAAACTGTTTTTT
NA | TRBJ2-5 | TRBD1 | 14 | TRBV7-6 | CASSLGQNQETQYF | TGTGCCAGCAGCTTGGGACAGAACCAAGAGACCCAGTACTTC
NA | TRBJ1-1 | NA | 13 | TRBV6-4 | CASSDSVGTEAFF | TGTGCCAGCAGTGACTCCGTGGGAACTGAAGCTTTCTTT
NA | TRBJ2-3 | NA | 16 | TRBV11-2 | CASSLSMQRFTDTQYF | TGTGCCAGCAGCTTAAGTATGCAGAGATTCACAGATACGCAGTATTTT
NA | TRBJ1-2 | NA | 13 | TRBV29-1 | CSVDNRVGYGYTF | TGCAGCGTTGATAACAGGGTGGGCTATGGCTACACCTTC
NA | TRBJ1-1 | NA | 13 | TRBV29-1 | CSAPLAGNTEAFF | TGCAGCGCTCCGCTCGCAGGGAACACTGAAGCTTTCTTT
few | TRBJ2-7 | TRBD2 | 14 | TRBV25-1 | CASSEGWREGEQYF | TGTGCCAGCAGTGAAGGGTGGCGGGAGGGGGAGCAGTACTTC
NA | TRBJ2-4 | NA | 13 | TRBV6-5 | CASAQVAKNIQYF | TGTGCCAGCGCCCAGGTAGCCAAAAACATTCAGTACTTC
NA | TRBJ1-6 | NA | 17 | TRBV9 | CASSVGWEGSFNSPLHF | TGTGCCAGCAGCGTAGGGTGGGAGGGCAGCTTTAATTCACCCCTCCACTTT
NA | TRBJ2-5 | NA | 13 | TRBV7-7 | CASSLRRGETQYF | TGTGCCAGCAGTCTACGACGCGGGGAGACCCAGTACTTC
NA | TRBJ2-7 | NA | 12 | TRBV6-5 | CASSLDVYEQYF | TGTGCCAGCAGTTTGGACGTCTACGAGCAGTACTTC
NA | TRBJ2-2 | TRBD2 | 18 | TRBV28 | CASRTQAGGLANTGELFF | TGTGCCAGCAGGACCCAAGCGGGGGGGCTCGCGAACACCGGGGAGCTGTTTTTT
NA | TRBJ2-1 | NA | 14 | TRBV6-6 | CASTPRLARNEQFF | TGTGCCAGCACCCCCCGGCTAGCGCGAAATGAGCAGTTCTTC
NA | TRBJ2-5 | TRBD1 | 14 | TRBV9 | CASSLGQGIETQYF | TGTGCCAGCAGCCTAGGACAGGGGATAGAGACCCAGTACTTC
once | TRBJ1-1 | NA | 14 | TRBV18 | CASSPPNQNTEAFF | TGTGCCAGCTCACCGCCCAATCAGAACACTGAAGCTTTCTTT
NA | TRBJ1-5 | NA | 13 | TRBV4-1 | CASSQAINQPQHF | TGCGCCAGCAGCCAAGCCATCAATCAGCCCCAGCATTTT
once | TRBJ2-3 | NA | 16 | TRBV29-1 | CSVAFLSVLVTDTQYF | TGCAGCGTTGCTTTTCTATCAGTACTAGTAACAGATACGCAGTATTTT
NA | TRBJ2-1 | TRBD1 | 13 | TRBV11-3 | CASSHPGGNEQFF | TGTGCCAGCAGCCATCCAGGGGGCAATGAGCAGTTCTTC
NA | TRBJ2-3 | NA | 14 | TRBV5-1 | CASSSGPNTDTQYF | TGCGCCAGCAGCTCGGGTCCTAACACAGATACGCAGTATTTT
NA | TRBJ1-4 | NA | 13 | TRBV10-1 | CAYRGRGDEKLFF | TGCGCCTACCGGGGGAGGGGAGATGAAAAACTGTTTTTT
NA | TRBJ2-1 | NA | 15 | TRBV28 | CASSFSGTSYNEQFF | TGTGCCAGCAGTTTCTCCGGGACGAGTTACAATGAGCAGTTCTTC
NA | TRBJ1-4 | NA | 15 | TRBV7-9 | CASSLGGGRDEKLFF | TGTGCCAGCAGCTTAGGGGGGGGACGGGACGAAAAACTGTTTTTT
few | TRBJ1-2 | NA | 13 | TRBV28 | CASSPVGNYGYTF | TGTGCCAGCAGTCCCGTCGGGAACTATGGCTACACCTTC
NA | TRBJ1-2 | NA | 13 | TRBV11-2 | CASSLGGLGGYTF | TGTGCCAGCAGCTTAGGGGGATTGGGTGGCTACACCTTC
NA | TRBJ2-5 | TRBD2 | 16 | TRBV7-3 | CASSLIAGEVRETQYF | TGTGCCAGCAGCTTAATAGCGGGAGAAGTAAGGGAGACCCAGTACTTC
large | TRBJ1-2 | NA | 13 | TRBV11-2 | CASSLLDHYGYTF | TGTGCCAGCAGCTTACTCGATCACTATGGCTACACCTTC
NA | TRBJ2-1 | NA | 16 | TRBV12-2 | CASRLAGGLGVNEQFF | TGTGCAAGTCGCTTAGCGGGTGGATTGGGGGTTAATGAGCAGTTCTTC
NA | TRBJ2-3 | NA | 15 | TRBV4-1 | CASSQGGSVADTQYF | TGCGCCAGCAGCCAAGGTGGTAGCGTAGCAGATACGCAGTATTTT
NA | TRBJ2-7 | TRBD2 | 13 | TRBV2 | CASKGLAVYEQYF | TGTGCCAGCAAGGGACTAGCAGTCTACGAGCAGTACTTC
NA | TRBJ2-1 | NA | 13 | TRBV7-9 | CASSRLVGYEQFF | TGTGCCAGCAGCCGGTTGGTGGGCTATGAGCAGTTCTTC
NA | TRBJ2-3 | TRBD2 | 14 | TRBV6-6 | CASKRELFTDTQYF | TGTGCCAGCAAGCGGGAACTTTTCACAGATACGCAGTATTTT
NA | TRBJ2-2 | TRBD2 | 15 | TRBV5-4 | CASSLRLAGIGELFF | TGTGCCAGCAGCTTGAGGCTAGCGGGGATCGGGGAGCTGTTTTTT
NA | TRBJ1-2 | NA | 17 | TRBV27 | CASSFRQNFGSGYGYTF | TGTGCCAGCAGTTTCCGACAAAACTTTGGTTCTGGATATGGCTACACCTTC
NA | TRBJ2-3 | NA | 14 | TRBV7-9 | CASNRGRATDTQYF | TGTGCCAGCAATAGGGGGAGGGCCACAGATACGCAGTATTTT
NA | TRBJ1-5 | TRBD1 | 15 | TRBV28 | CASSSGGTGAQPQHF | TGTGCCAGCAGTTCCGGCGGGACAGGGGCCCAGCCCCAGCATTTT
NA | TRBJ1-2 | NA | 15 | TRBV9 | CASSVGQISNYGYTF | TGTGCCAGCAGCGTAGGACAGATCTCTAACTATGGCTACACCTTC
NA | TRBJ2-7 | NA | 15 | TRBV7-9 | CASSSQGIVSYEQYF | TGTGCCAGCAGCTCGCAAGGGATAGTTTCATACGAGCAGTACTTC
NA | TRBJ1-5 | NA | 14 | TRBV13 | CASSLRGGHQPQHF | TGTGCCAGCAGCTTAAGAGGGGGGCATCAGCCCCAGCATTTT
NA | TRBJ2-7 | NA | 13 | TRBV6-5 | CASSDTRSYEQYF | TGTGCCAGCAGTGACACTAGATCCTACGAGCAGTACTTC
NA | TRBJ2-1 | TRBD2 | 15 | TRBV28 | CASSQIAGGRNEQFF | TGTGCCAGCAGTCAAATAGCGGGGGGGCGCAATGAGCAGTTCTTC
NA | TRBJ1-1 | NA | 12 | TRBV15 | CATSKTGTEAFF | TGTGCCACCAGCAAAACCGGGACAGAAGCTTTCTTT
NA | TRBJ2-2 | TRBD2 | 16 | TRBV5-1 | CASSERGGTNTGELFF | TGCGCCAGCAGTGAGCGGGGGGGTACCAACACCGGGGAGCTGTTTTTT
NA | TRBJ1-1 | NA | 14 | TRBV5-1 | CASSLDGVNTEAFF | TGCGCCAGCAGCTTGGATGGGGTCAACACTGAAGCTTTCTTT
few | TRBJ1-2 | TRBD1 | 14 | TRBV15 | CATSRTGGARGYTF | TGTGCCACCAGCAGAACAGGGGGCGCGCGTGGCTACACCTTC
NA | TRBJ2-1 | TRBD2 | 13 | TRBV4-3 | CASSLGRANEQFF | TGCGCCAGCAGCCTCGGGAGGGCTAATGAGCAGTTCTTC
NA | TRBJ1-6 | NA | 14 | TRBV5-1 | CASTRGAGNSPLHF | TGCGCCAGCACCCGGGGGGCGGGAAATTCACCCCTCCACTTT